A selection of T cell receptor beta chains follows, all from one sample in a study of cytomegalovirus exposure and HLA in healthy donors. Measured with immunoSEQ multiplex PCR; TCRdb has only the in-frame clones, and not every one. The sample includes about 170,000 clones, around nine tenths of them seen just once. Sequenced material: PBMCs. These receptors came from a man younger than 30 in good health and CMV-seropositive. CDR3s include the opening cysteine and the closing phenylalanine or tryptophan. Fields, in order: V gene, J gene, D gene, clone size, CDR3 DNA, CDR3 protein. A D gene is named only where the DNA matches it firmly. A row's size may be missing; if present it is once, few, many or a size class.

>TRBV4-2|TRBJ2-1|.|.
TGTGCCAGCAGCCAAAACGCGGCGGCCAGCTCCTACAATGAGCAGTTCTTC
CASSQNAAASSYNEQFF
>TRBV7-2|TRBJ2-2|.|.
TGTGCCAGCAGCGGAAGAGGGGGGGAGACCACCGGGGAGCTGTTTTTT
CASSGRGGETTGELFF
>TRBV6-5|TRBJ1-5|TRBD1|.
TGTGCCAGCAGTCGAGAGGGGGCCGGGGCCCAGCATTTT
CASSREGAGAQHF
>TRBV14|TRBJ2-7|TRBD2|once
TGTGCCAGCAGCCTGAAAACTAGCGCCTACGAGCAGTACTTC
CASSLKTSAYEQYF
>TRBV14|TRBJ1-1|TRBD1|.
TGTGCCAACCCCCCAGGGGGCCTATTGGACACTGAAGCTTTCTTT
CANPPGGLLDTEAFF
>TRBV27|TRBJ2-7|TRBD2|few
TGTGCCGCAGGCCGCGGGGGGAGCTCCTACGAGCAGTACTTC
CAAGRGGSSYEQYF
>TRBV29-1|TRBJ2-2|TRBD1|once
TGCAGCGTACACAGGGGGCCGAACACCGGGGAGCTGTTTTTT
CSVHRGPNTGELFF
>TRBV7-6|TRBJ2-2|TRBD2|.
TGTGCCAGCAGCTTAGTTAGCGGGGGTAACACCGGGGAGCTGTTTTTT
CASSLVSGGNTGELFF
>TRBV7-8|TRBJ2-7|TRBD2|.
TGTGCCAGCAGCATATTAAGCGGGAAGAACTCCTACGAGCAGTACTTC
CASSILSGKNSYEQYF
>TRBV7-9|TRBJ2-1|TRBD2|.
TGTGCCAGCAGCTTAGGCGGGACTAGCGGGAGTTCTGAGCAGTTCTTC
CASSLGGTSGSSEQFF
>TRBV7-6|TRBJ2-1|.|.
TGTGCCAGCAGCCCTAGCGCTTCCTACAATGAGCAGTTCTTC
CASSPSASYNEQFF
>TRBV9|TRBJ2-7|TRBD2|.
TGTGCCAGCAGCGTAAGGGGACTAGCGGGAGACGACGGACCATACGAGCAGTACTTC
CASSVRGLAGDDGPYEQYF
>TRBV6-1|TRBJ1-5|.|.
TGTGCCAGCAGTTCTGGCCGGCCCCAGCATTTT
CASSSGRPQHF
>TRBV27|TRBJ1-2|.|.
TGTGCCAGCCCGGCTCCGGGACAAGGACTCTATGGCTACACCTTC
CASPAPGQGLYGYTF
>TRBV12-5|TRBJ2-5|.|.
TGTGCTAGTGGTTTGACAGGTGTTGAAGAGACCCAGTACTTC
CASGLTGVEETQYF
>TRBV2|TRBJ2-3|TRBD2|.
TGTGCCAGAAGGACTAGCGGGATAGATACGCAGTATTTT
CARRTSGIDTQYF
>TRBV6-6|TRBJ2-7|.|.
TGTGCCAGCAGTTACGCCATGGGCAGGGGTGCCTACGAGCAGTACTTC
CASSYAMGRGAYEQYF
>TRBV11-3|TRBJ2-7|TRBD1|.
TGTGCCAGCAGCTCGGGACAGGGGTACGAGCAGTACTTC
CASSSGQGYEQYF
>TRBV6-1|TRBJ2-1|.|.
TGTGCCAGCAGGCCGTCGGGCTCCTACAATGAGCAGTTCTTC
CASRPSGSYNEQFF
>TRBV5-4|TRBJ2-2|TRBD2|once
TGTGCCAGCAGCTTGGGTCTAGCGGGAGGGAATCTGTACACCGGGGAGCTGTTTTTT
CASSLGLAGGNLYTGELFF
>TRBV2|TRBJ1-2|TRBD1|.
TGTGCCAGCAGTGTTACCGGGACAGGGCCTGGCTACACCTTC
CASSVTGTGPGYTF
>TRBV5-1|TRBJ2-1|TRBD2|.
TGCGCCAGCAGCTCTGGACTAGCGGGGAATGAGCAGTTCTTC
CASSSGLAGNEQFF